This record concerns one T cell receptor beta chain sequence. The sample is drawn from a study of blood T cell repertoires in COVID-19. The wider study: COVID-19 samples collected from the United States, Italy and Spain covered acute and convalescent phases. PBMCs, B-cell-depleted T cells, or T cells provided the cDNA or gDNA that made up the material.

Under the authors' procedure: How many nucleated cells were present was estimated from reference gene primer amplification. The repertoire was sequenced with immunoSEQ multiplex PCR; TCRdb's copy has only in-frame clones and lacks some. The V and J calls and clone size are taken from that table; D and trimming were inferred from the DNA. The sample consists of 40,000 or so clones, about 88% of them appearing once. The material sequenced was peripheral blood. The sequence derives from a human donor in a cohort sampled during active COVID-19.

The CDR3 bases are TGTGCCAGCAGCTCCGGAGGAGGTTACGAGCAGTACTTC. Amino acids: CASSSGGGYEQYF. The V gene is TRBV11-2, the J gene TRBJ2-7, with D possibly being TRBD2 (5 bases). The V end lost 4 bases, the J end lost 4 bases, and 11 bases lay between the germline ends. CDR3 length: 13 amino acids. Germline V gives CDR1 SGHAT, CDR2 FQNNGV.